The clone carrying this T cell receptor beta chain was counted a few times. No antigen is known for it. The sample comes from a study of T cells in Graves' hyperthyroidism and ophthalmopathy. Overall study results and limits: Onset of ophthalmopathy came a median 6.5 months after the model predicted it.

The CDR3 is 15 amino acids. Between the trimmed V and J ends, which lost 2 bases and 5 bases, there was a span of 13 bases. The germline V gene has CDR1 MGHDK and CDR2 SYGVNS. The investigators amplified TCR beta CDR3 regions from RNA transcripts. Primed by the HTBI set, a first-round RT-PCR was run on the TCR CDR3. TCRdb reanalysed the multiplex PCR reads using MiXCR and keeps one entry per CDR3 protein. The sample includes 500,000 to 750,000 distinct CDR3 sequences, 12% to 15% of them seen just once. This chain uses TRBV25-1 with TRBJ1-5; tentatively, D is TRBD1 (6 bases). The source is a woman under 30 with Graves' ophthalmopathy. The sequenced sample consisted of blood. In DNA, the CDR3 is TGTGCCAGCAGTGAACGTCAGGGGATAGATCAGCCCCAGCATTTT. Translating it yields CASSERQGIDQPQHF.